This record looks at one T cell receptor (beta chain) sequence and its context. This clonotype was observed a handful of times. Its antigen is not yet known. The sample holds no much larger clone one base away, and base qualities are not on file. The sample comes from a study of response to subunit inactivated influenza vaccine (dated by TCRdb to 2017 to 2018). Study-wide context: To follow how T cells responded to a trivalent subunit inactivated influenza vaccine, the researchers relied on deep quantitative profiling of the T cell receptor repertoire.

The research as a whole found: The authors proposed that each seasonal influenza vaccination may bring in only a limited number of new T cells.

The library was made by RT-PCR. The data were produced on an Illumina HiSeq 2500. In TCRdb, the public reads were trimmed at Q25 with fastp and aligned with MiXCR, with productive beta chains retained. Entries that share a CDR3 protein sequence are merged under the most common genes and DNA. The sample profile shows 500,000 or so distinct CDR3 sequences; approximately 17% of them were found once. The ten most abundant clones make up around 3% of the sample. CDR1 and CDR2, per the germline V gene, are LGHNT and FRNRAP. The CDR3 goes from the cysteine to the phenylalanine over 17 residues. Solely the CDR3 DNA is kept, with 51 bases framed from the first base. Trimming takes 5 bases from V and 1 base from J, and the germline ends sit 15 bases apart.

The input for sequencing was CD4+ T cells sorted from PBMCs, taken roughly 24 months after vaccination. Rearrangement joined TRBV12-5 to TRBJ1-6; no D gene call is confident. This receptor was obtained from a man between 50 and 75 years old who received an inactivated influenza vaccine. Donor details come from another sample of the same person, matched by shared clones. The CDR3 has the sequence CASGGMDHLSYNSPLHF. The nucleotide sequence reads as follows: TGTGCTAGTGGTGGAATGGACCATCTTTCCTATAATTCACCCCTCCACTTT. The entire variable domain, with the stretches around the CDR3 drawn from the reference TRBV12-5 and TRBJ1-6 proteins, is DARVTQTPRHKVTEMGQEVTMRCQPILGHNTVFWYRQTMMQGLELLAYFRNRAPLDDSGMPKDRFSAEMPDATLATLKIQPSEPRDSAVYFCASGGMDHLSYNSPLHFGNGTRLTVT.